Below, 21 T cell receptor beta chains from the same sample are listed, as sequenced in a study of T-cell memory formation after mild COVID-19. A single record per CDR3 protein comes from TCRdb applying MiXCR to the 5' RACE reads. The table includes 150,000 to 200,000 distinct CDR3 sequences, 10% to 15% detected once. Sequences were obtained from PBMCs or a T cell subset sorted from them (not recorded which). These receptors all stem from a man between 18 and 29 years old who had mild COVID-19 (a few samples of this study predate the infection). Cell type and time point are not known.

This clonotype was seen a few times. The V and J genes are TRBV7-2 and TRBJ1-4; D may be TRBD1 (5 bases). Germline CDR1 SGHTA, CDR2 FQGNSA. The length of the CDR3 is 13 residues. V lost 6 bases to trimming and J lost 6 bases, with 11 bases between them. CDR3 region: CASRLGGDEKLFF. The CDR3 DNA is TGTGCCAGCAGGTTGGGGGGGGATGAAAAACTGTTTTTT.

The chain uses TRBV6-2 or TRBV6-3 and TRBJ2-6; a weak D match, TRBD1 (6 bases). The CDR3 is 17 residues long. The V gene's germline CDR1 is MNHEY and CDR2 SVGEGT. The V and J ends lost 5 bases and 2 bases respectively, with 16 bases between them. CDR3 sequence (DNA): TGTGCCAGCAGTGTACACAGGGTAGTAACTGGGGCCAACGTCCTGACTTTC. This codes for CASSVHRVVTGANVLTF.

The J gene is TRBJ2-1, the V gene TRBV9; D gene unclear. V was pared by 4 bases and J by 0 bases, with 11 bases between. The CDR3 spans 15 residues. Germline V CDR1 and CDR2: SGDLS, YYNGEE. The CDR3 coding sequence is TGTGCCAGCAGCACCTCGATGGGCTCCTACAATGAGCAGTTCTTC. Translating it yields CASSTSMGSYNEQFF.

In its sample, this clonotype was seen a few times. The CDR3 loop reads CASSVAGTSGAETQYF. CDR3 DNA: TGTGCCAGCAGCGTAGCCGGGACTAGCGGGGCGGAGACCCAGTACTTC. This chain joins TRBV9 and TRBJ2-5; 13 bases map to TRBD2. Germline CDR1 SGDLS, CDR2 YYNGEE. V gave up 0 bases and J gave up 5 bases; unmatched junction bases: 4. The CDR3 is 16 amino acids.

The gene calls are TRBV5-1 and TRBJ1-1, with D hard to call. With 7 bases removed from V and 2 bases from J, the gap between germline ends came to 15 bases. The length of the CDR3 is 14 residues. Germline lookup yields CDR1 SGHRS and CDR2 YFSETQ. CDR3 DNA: TGCGCCAGCTCCCCCTCGACACTAAACACTGAAGCTTTCTTT. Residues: CASSPSTLNTEAFF.

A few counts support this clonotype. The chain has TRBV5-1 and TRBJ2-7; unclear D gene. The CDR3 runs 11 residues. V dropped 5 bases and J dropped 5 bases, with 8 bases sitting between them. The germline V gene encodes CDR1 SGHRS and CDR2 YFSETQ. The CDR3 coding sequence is TGCGCCAGCAGGGCTTCCGACGAGCAGTACTTC. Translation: CASRASDEQYF.

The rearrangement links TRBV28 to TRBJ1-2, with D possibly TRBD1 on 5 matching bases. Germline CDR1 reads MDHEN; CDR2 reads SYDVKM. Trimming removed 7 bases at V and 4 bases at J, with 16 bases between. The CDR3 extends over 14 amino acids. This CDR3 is CASTSTGGGYGYTF. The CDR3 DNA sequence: TGTGCCAGCACCTCAACCGGGGGGGGCTATGGCTACACCTTC.

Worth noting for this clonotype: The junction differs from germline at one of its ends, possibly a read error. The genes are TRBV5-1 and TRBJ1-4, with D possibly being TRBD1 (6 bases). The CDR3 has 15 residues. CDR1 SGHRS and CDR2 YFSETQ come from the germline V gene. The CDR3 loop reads CASSWGHSENEKLIF. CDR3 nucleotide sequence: TGCGCCAGCAGCTGGGGACACAGCGAGAATGAAAAACTGATTTTT.

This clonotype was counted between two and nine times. The CDR3 is CASTVETGSNQPQHF. The CDR3 coding sequence is TGTGCCAGCACCGTGGAGACAGGGAGCAATCAGCCCCAGCATTTT. The genes are TRBV2 and TRBJ1-5, with TRBD1 identical over 7 bases. Germline-derived CDR1 and CDR2 are SNHLY and FYNNEI. V lost 7 bases, J lost 1 base, and 7 bases stayed unmatched. CDR3 length: 15 residues.

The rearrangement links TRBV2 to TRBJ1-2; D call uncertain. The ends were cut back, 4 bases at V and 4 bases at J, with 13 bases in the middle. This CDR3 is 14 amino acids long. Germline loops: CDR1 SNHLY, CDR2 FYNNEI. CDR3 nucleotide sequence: TGTGCCAGCAGTGCAGAAGGGATACTCTATGGCTACACCTTC. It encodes CASSAEGILYGYTF. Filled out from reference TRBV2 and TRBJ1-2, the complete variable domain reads EPEVTQTPSHQVTQMGQEVILRCVPISNHLYFYWYRQILGQKVEFLVSFYNNEISEKSEIFDDQFSVERPDGSNFTLKIRSTKLEDSAMYFCASSAEGILYGYTFGSGTRLTVV.

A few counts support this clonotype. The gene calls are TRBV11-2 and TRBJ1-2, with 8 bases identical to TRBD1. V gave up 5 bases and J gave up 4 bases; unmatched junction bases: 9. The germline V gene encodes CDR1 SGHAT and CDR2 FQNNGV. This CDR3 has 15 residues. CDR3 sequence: CASSPDRATRYGYTF. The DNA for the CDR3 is TGTGCCAGCAGCCCGGACAGGGCGACCCGCTATGGCTACACCTTC.

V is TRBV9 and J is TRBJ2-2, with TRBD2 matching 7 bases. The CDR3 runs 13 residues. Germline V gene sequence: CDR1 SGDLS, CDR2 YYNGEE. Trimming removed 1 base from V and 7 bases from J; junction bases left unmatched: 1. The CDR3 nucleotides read TGTGCCAGCAGCGTACGGGGGGACGGGGAGCTGTTTTTT. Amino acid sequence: CASSVRGDGELFF.

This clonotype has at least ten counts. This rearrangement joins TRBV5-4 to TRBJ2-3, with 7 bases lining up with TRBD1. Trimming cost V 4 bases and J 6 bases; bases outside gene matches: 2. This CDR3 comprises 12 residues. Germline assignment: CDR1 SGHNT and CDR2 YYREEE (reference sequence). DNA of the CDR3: TGTGCCAGCAGCCTACAGGGGGATACGCAGTATTTT. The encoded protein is CASSLQGDTQYF.

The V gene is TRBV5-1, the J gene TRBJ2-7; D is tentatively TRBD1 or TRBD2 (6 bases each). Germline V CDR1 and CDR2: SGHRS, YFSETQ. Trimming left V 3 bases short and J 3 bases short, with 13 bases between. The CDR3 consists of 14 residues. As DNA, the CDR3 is TGCGCCAGCAGCTCGGAGGGGGTTGGCTACGAGCAGTACGTC. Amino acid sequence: CASSSEGVGYEQYV.

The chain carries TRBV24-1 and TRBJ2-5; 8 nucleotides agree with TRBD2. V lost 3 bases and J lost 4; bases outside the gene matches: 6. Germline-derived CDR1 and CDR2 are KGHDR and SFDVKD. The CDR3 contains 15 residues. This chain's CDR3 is CATSDVAGPGETQYF. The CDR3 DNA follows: TGTGCCACCAGTGATGTAGCGGGGCCGGGAGAGACCCAGTACTTC.

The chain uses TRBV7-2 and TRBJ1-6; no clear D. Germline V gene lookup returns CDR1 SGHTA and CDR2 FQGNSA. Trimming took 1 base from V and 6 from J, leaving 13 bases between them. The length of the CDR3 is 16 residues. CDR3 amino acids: CASSLVVGHSNSPLHF. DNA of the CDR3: TGTGCCAGCAGCTTAGTCGTAGGGCACAGTAATTCACCCCTCCACTTT.

The CDR3 nucleotides are TGTGCCAGCAGTTTCAGACCCTCCGGCCACACCATATATTTT. This gives the protein CASSFRPSGHTIYF. The chain carries TRBV6-5 and TRBJ1-3, with D unresolved. Germline values: CDR1 MNHEY, CDR2 SVGAGI. Trimming shortened V by 4 bases and J by 8 bases, and 15 bases separated the two germline ends. CDR3 length: 14 amino acids.

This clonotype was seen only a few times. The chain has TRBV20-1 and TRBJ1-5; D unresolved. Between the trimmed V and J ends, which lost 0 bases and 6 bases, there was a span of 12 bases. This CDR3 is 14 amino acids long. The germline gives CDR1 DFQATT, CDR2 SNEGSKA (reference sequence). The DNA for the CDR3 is TGCAGTGCTAGAGATCCCACGTCAGGTCAGCCCCAGCATTTT. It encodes CSARDPTSGQPQHF.

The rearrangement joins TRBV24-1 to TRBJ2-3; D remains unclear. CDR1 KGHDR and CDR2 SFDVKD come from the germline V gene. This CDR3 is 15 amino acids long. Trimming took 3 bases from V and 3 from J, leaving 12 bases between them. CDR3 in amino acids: CATSDPSLGTDTQYF. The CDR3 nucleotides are TGTGCCACCAGTGATCCGTCGTTGGGGACAGATACGCAGTATTTT.

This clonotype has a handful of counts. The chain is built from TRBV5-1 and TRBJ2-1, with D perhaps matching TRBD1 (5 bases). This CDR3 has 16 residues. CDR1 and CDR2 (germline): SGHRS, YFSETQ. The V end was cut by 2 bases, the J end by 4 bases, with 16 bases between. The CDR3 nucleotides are TGCGCCAGCAGCTTTTCAGGGTTAGGGTCTTACAATGAGCAGTTCTTC. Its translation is CASSFSGLGSYNEQFF. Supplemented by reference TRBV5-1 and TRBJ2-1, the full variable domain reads KAGVTQTPRYLIKTRGQQVTLSCSPISGHRSVSWYQQTPGQGLQFLFEYFSETQRNKGNFPGRFSGRQFSNSRSEMNVSTLELGDSALYLCASSFSGLGSYNEQFFGPGTRLTVL.

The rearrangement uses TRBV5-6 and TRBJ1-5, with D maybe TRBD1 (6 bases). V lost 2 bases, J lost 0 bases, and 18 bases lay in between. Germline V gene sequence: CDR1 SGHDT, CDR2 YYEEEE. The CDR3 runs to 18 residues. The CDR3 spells CASSLYRDTHISNQPQHF. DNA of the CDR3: TGTGCCAGCAGCTTATACCGGGACACACACATTAGCAATCAGCCCCAGCATTTT.